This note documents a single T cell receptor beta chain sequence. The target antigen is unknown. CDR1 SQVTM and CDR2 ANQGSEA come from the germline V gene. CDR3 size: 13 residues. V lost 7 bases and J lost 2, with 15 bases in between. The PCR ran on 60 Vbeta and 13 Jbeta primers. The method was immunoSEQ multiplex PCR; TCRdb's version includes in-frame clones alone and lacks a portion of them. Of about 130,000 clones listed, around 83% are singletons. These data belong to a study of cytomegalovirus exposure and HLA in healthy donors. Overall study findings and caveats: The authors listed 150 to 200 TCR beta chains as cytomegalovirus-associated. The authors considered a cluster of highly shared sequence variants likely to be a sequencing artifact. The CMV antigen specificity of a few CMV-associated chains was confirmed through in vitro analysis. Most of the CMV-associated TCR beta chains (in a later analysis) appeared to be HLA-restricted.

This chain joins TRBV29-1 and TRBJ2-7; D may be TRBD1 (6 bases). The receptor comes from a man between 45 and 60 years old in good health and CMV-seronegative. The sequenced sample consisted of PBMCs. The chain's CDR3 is CSGVSGVTYEQYF. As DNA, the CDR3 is TGCAGCGGAGTATCAGGGGTTACCTACGAGCAGTACTTC.